Included here is one T cell receptor (beta chain) sequence, with context. What it binds is not known. These data belong to a study of T cells after yellow fever vaccination. As for the study in general: Preparation of the low-cell-number fractions used SMART-Seq v4 Ultra Low Input.

TCRdb passed the 5' RACE reads through MiXCR, listing each CDR3 protein once. This sample has 240,000 or so distinct CDR3 sequences, with about 7% found just once. Broader study findings: It was a weaker secondary response, yet one that peaked faster, at day 5 versus 15. The booster response re-showed most primary clones: around 96% CD4, almost 90% CD8.

CDR3 size: 13 residues. V was shortened by 0 bases and J by 10 bases, with 11 bases between the two germline ends. Germline V gene lookup returns CDR1 SGDLS and CDR2 YYNGEE. The TCR originated in a young man who received the YFV17D yellow fever vaccine. The V gene is TRBV9, the J gene TRBJ2-1; D remains unclear. This sample comprised CD4+ T cells sorted from PBMCs, obtained 15 days after the yellow fever booster vaccination. DNA for the CDR3: TGTGCCAGCAGCGTAGCAGAAAGGCGGGAGCAGTTCTTC. Residues: CASSVAERREQFF.